The 10 T cell receptor beta chains below all came from one sample that was sequenced in a study of cytomegalovirus exposure and HLA in healthy donors. Researchers ran the PCR with 60 Vbeta and 13 Jbeta primers. Sequencing used immunoSEQ multiplex PCR; TCRdb keeps in-frame clones, though not all of them. The repertoire table contains approximately 110,000 clones. Specimen: PBMCs. Source of these receptors: a man between 18 and 35 years old in good health and CMV-seronegative.

The chain is built from TRBV19 and TRBJ1-1; possible D gene TRBD1, 5 bases. The CDR3 spans 14 residues. Germline V gene lookup returns CDR1 LNHDA and CDR2 SQIVND (reference sequence). Between the trimmed V and J ends, which lost 6 bases and 1 base, there was a span of 12 bases. CDR3 amino acids: CASSLPQGNTEAFF. For the CDR3, the DNA is TGTGCCAGTAGCCTCCCTCAGGGGAACACTGAAGCTTTCTTT.

The gene calls are TRBV5-1 and TRBJ2-7, with D tentatively TRBD1 (6 bases). The V end lost 6 bases, the J end lost 6 bases, and 19 bases lay between the germline ends. CDR1 is SGHRS, CDR2 YFSETQ, per germline. This CDR3 region has 14 residues. In nucleotides, the CDR3 is TGCGCCAGCACAAGAGGGGACACATCCAGCGAGCAGTACTTC. Its protein product is CASTRGDTSSEQYF. Variable domain in full (rest from reference TRBV5-1 and TRBJ2-7): KAGVTQTPRYLIKTRGQQVTLSCSPISGHRSVSWYQQTPGQGLQFLFEYFSETQRNKGNFPGRFSGRQFSNSRSEMNVSTLELGDSALYLCASTRGDTSSEQYFGPGTRLTVT.

The gene calls are TRBV6-1 and TRBJ1-5, with 8 bases aligning to TRBD1. This CDR3 is 14 amino acids long. Germline CDR1 is MNHNS and CDR2 is SASEGT. V dropped 8 bases and J dropped 2; count of bases not matched to a gene: 5. CDR3: CASVSTGGNQPQHF. DNA of the CDR3: TGTGCCAGCGTATCGACAGGGGGCAATCAGCCCCAGCATTTT.

The J gene is TRBJ2-7, the V gene TRBV28; TRBD2 matches at 10 bases. The length of the CDR3 is 13 residues. J was trimmed by 4 bases and V by 7 bases; bases with no gene match: 4. Germline CDR1 MDHEN, CDR2 SYDVKM. Here the CDR3 reads CASKAGGPYEQYF. CDR3 in DNA: TGTGCCAGCAAAGCGGGAGGGCCATACGAGCAGTACTTC.

This chain connects TRBV5-5 to TRBJ1-2; perhaps TRBD1 as D (5 bases). Germline CDR1 is SGHKS and CDR2 is YYEKEE (reference sequence). The CDR3 is made up of 14 amino acids. V was clipped by 0 bases and J by 4 bases, with 10 bases between them. The CDR3 loop reads CASSLDPGGYGYTF. For the CDR3, the DNA is TGTGCCAGCAGCTTGGATCCCGGGGGCTATGGCTACACCTTC.

The chain carries TRBV11-2 and TRBJ2-2; weak D call: TRBD1 (7 bases). The germline V and J ends were trimmed by 5 bases and 8 bases, with 18 bases remaining between them. The CDR3 extends over 15 amino acids. Germline V gene data show CDR1 as SGHAT and CDR2 as FQNNGV. The CDR3 spells CASSQGERRAGELFF. The CDR3 bases are TGTGCCAGCAGCCAGGGGGAGCGGAGGGCGGGGGAGCTGTTTTTT.

The chain recombines TRBV7-9 with TRBJ2-3; TRBD1 might be the D (6 bases). The V end lost 5 bases, the J end lost 2 bases, and 14 bases lay between the germline ends. This CDR3 region has 15 residues. From germline, CDR1 is SEHNR and CDR2 FQNEAQ (reference sequence). In DNA, the CDR3 is TGTGCCAGCAGCGGCCCGGGGACAACCACAGATACGCAGTATTTT. This gives the protein CASSGPGTTTDTQYF.

On this clone itself: Compared with germline, one end of the junction differs, possibly owing to a read error. The chain has TRBV9 and TRBJ1-5; TRBD1 agrees at 9 bases. The CDR3 is 15 amino acids. Germline V gene sequence: CDR1 SGDLS, CDR2 YYNGEE. CDR3 residues: CTSSGGQGKGQPQHF. CDR3 DNA: TGTACCAGCAGCGGGGGACAGGGAAAAGGTCAGCCCCAGCATTTT.

The chain carries TRBV5-6 and TRBJ1-1, with TRBD1 matching over 7 bases. This CDR3 is built from 13 residues. CDR1 is SGHDT, CDR2 YYEEEE, per germline. J lost 10 bases, V lost 3 bases, and 9 bases had no gene match. The DNA for the CDR3 is TGTGCCAGCAGCTGGAATACAGGGGCAAGAGCTTTCTTT. This codes for CASSWNTGARAFF. The full variable domain, completed using reference TRBV5-6 and TRBJ1-1, is DAGVTQSPTHLIKTRGQQVTLRCSPKSGHDTVSWYQQALGQGPQFIFQYYEEEERQRGNFPDRFSGHQFPNYSSELNVNALLLGDSALYLCASSWNTGARAFFGQGTRLTVV.

The chain is built from TRBV28 and TRBJ1-4; 9 bases line up with TRBD1. The V gene's germline CDR1 is MDHEN and CDR2 SYDVKM. V shed 6 bases, J shed 8 bases, and the junction held 7 bases outside the gene matches. CDR3 length: 14 residues. CDR3 sequence (DNA): TGTGCCAGCAGCCCAACAGGGGGCCGGGAAAAACTGTTTTTT. It yields the protein CASSPTGGREKLFF.